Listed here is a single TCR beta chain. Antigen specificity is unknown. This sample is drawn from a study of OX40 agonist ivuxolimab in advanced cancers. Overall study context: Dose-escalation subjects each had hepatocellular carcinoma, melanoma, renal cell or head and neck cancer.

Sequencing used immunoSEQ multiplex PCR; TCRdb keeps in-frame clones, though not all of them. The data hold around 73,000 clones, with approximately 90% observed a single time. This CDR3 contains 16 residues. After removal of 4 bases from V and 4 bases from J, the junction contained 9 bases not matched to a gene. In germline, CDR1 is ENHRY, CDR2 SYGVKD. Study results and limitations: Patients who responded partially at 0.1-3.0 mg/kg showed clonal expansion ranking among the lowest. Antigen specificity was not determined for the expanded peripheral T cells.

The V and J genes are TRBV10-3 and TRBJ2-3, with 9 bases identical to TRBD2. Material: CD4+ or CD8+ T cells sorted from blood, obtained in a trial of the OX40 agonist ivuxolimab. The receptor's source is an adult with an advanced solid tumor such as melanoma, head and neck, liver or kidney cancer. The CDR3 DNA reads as TGTGCCATCAGTGCTGGTAGCGGGAGTATTTCAGATACGCAGTATTTT. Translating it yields CAISAGSGSISDTQYF.